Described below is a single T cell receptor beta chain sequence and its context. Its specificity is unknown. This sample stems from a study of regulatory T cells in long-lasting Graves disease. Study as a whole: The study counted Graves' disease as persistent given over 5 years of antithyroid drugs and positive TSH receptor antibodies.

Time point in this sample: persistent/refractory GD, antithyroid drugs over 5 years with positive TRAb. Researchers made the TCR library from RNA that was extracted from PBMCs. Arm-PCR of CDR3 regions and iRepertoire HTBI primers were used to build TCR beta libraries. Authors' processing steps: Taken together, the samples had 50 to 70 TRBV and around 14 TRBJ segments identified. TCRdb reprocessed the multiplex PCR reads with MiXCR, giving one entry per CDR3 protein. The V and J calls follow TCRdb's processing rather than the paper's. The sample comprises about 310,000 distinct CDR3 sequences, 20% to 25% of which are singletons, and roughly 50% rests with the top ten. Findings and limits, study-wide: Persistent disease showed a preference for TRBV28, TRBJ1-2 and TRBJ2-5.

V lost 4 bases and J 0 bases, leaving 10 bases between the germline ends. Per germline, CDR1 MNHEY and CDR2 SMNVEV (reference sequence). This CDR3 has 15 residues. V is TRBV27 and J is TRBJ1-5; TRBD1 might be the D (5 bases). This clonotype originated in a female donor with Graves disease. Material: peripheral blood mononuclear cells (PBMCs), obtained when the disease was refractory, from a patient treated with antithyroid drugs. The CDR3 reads CASSSDNYSNQPQHF. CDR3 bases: TGTGCCAGCAGTTCGGACAATTATAGCAATCAGCCCCAGCATTTT.